These T cell receptor beta chains were read from a single sample in a study of OX40 agonist ivuxolimab in advanced cancers. Here immunoSEQ multiplex PCR was the method, and the copy in TCRdb shows in-frame clones only, minus some. The sample lists around 20,000 clones, 75% to 85% occurring once. The sequencing used CD4+ or CD8+ T cells sorted from blood, collected in a trial of the OX40 agonist ivuxolimab. The origin of the receptors is an adult with an advanced solid tumor such as melanoma, head and neck, liver or kidney cancer. Each CDR3 is given without its conserved first and last residue. Each record gives: clone size, V gene, CDR3 protein. Part of the rows lack a size; the others show once, few, many or a class for expanded clones.

NA TRBV5-1 ASSLSSAVEAF
NA TRBV29-1 SVVPGQNTEAF
NA TRBV13 ASSSIAGGFSYNSPLH
NA TRBV15 ATGGGTETQY
NA TRBV27 ASSFFSFGTLETQY
once TRBV7-2 ASSPLGEFLEQY
NA TRBV14 ASSQRDIQETQY
once TRBV14 ASSRLRTDNEQF
NA TRBV6-5 ASSYEVDTVTGELF
NA TRBV9 ASSVYPNQNTEAF
NA TRBV6-5 ASSYEGQGDAF
NA TRBV11-2 ASTGRARLPTGELF
NA TRBV4-3 ASSQDQGADTQY
NA TRBV7-8 ASTPRGTGAYEQY
NA TRBV10-3 AISESFSVRSGELF
NA TRBV6-4 ASSDSPGDEAF
NA TRBV7-9 ASSLTGAGSSTDTQY
medium-sized TRBV7-9 ASSSGEGDYGYT
NA TRBV11-3 ASSLQGAAEAF
NA TRBV9 ASSSSSGPSTDTQY
NA TRBV5-1 ASKSGYEQF
medium-sized TRBV25-1 ATSWDKQETQY
NA TRBV5-5 ASSPSSGGADEQF
medium-sized TRBV29-1 SVDRVDYGYT
NA TRBV21-1 ASSPPGRAFGGYT
NA TRBV9 ASARDTATLF
NA TRBV9 ASSEGGGGGYPQH
NA TRBV19 ASSVASGVEQF
NA TRBV4-3 ASSQEGWEEQF
few TRBV29-1 SVEGAWTGMTEAF
NA TRBV4-1 ASSQDKADQPQH
NA TRBV27 ASKSLLSGNQPQH
NA TRBV4-3 ASSQELGNGSPLH
NA TRBV12-5 ASGLVLGQVGGYT
NA TRBV7-9 ASSLPGRRPYEQY
NA TRBV5-4 ASSLLENTEAF
NA TRBV11-3 ASSLRGTSGLNEQF
NA TRBV11-2 ASSLGIIGGDEQY
NA TRBV5-8 ASSLGYQPQH
NA TRBV13 ASSFSGGGTDTQY
NA TRBV7-2 ASSLGPPGDRGRDNEQF
NA TRBV5-1 ASSLAPSGGAGTQY
NA TRBV6-6 ASSLTGDFTYEQY
NA TRBV18 ASSPTGATGELF
NA TRBV13 ASSLVRRGGGNNEQF
NA TRBV7-9 ASSSKEAGMRYGYT
NA TRBV11-2 ASSGTGANLYEQY
NA TRBV7-9 ASSSRVSSYNEQF
NA TRBV4-3 ASSQAYRSNTEAF
NA TRBV6-5 ASSPGTGSYGYT
NA TRBV10-1 ASSESTAGNTIY
NA TRBV27 AARRANYGYT
once TRBV4-1 ASSFRDRGFNSPLH
few TRBV19 ASTKGLDEAF
NA TRBV27 ASSLSTGRDGYT
NA TRBV2 ASSEISRGQGGYT
NA TRBV9 ASSAGGYPSYEQY
NA TRBV6-6 ASRRGVANEKLF
NA TRBV7-8 ASSLRGNTIY
NA TRBV5-6 ASSHGGAQETQY